This TCR beta chain was sequenced for a study of shared clonotypes between healthy human individuals. This clone was recorded only once. Method: immunoSEQ multiplex PCR; TCRdb's copy keeps in-frame clones and lacks some. The sample holds about 340,000 clones, 73% seen once. Germline V gene lookup returns CDR1 SGHRS and CDR2 YFSETQ. V was shortened by 1 base and J by 3 bases, with 8 bases between the two germline ends. The CDR3 has 13 residues. This receptor was taken from a man aged 25 to 45 in good health. Sequencing was performed on memory CD4+ T cells sorted from blood. Subset specified: CD45RA-negative fraction. The V call is TRBV5-1, the J call TRBJ2-7; D not certain. The CDR3 DNA reads TGCGCCAGCAGCTTGAGGCAGGACTACGAGCAGTACTTC. It encodes CASSLRQDYEQYF.